The present T cell receptor beta chain was sequenced within a study of immune evolution from preneoplasia to lung adenocarcinoma. Clones were read by immunoSEQ multiplex PCR, and TCRdb kept only the in-frame ones, dropping some. This table holds 9,000 to 13,000 clones, around 82% found once. Germline V lookup: CDR1 LNHDA, CDR2 SQIVND (reference sequence). The junction had 11 bases not matched to a gene; V was cut back by 6 bases and J by 6 bases. The CDR3 spans 16 residues. The chain uses TRBV19 and TRBJ2-2, with 9 bases aligning to TRBD1. The material sequenced was FFPE minimally invasive lung adenocarcinoma tissue. This receptor was obtained from a person between 65 and 79 years old with lung adenocarcinoma. In DNA, the CDR3 is TGTGCCAGTAGAAGGGGGGGACAGGGAAGCGCCGGGGAGCTGTTTTTT. Translating it yields CASRRGGQGSAGELFF.